The rows below give T cell receptor beta chains drawn from one sample of a study of beta chain features in type 1 diabetes. Sequenced by immunoSEQ multiplex PCR; TCRdb stores in-frame clones only, minus some. The sample lists hundreds of thousands of clones, 10% to 15% seen once, with about 0.017% in the top ten. Sequencing used naive CD4+ T cells from blood. The receptors here all came from a man aged 18 to 29 in good health. Each CDR3 is given with its conserved first and last residue. A D gene is named only where the DNA matches it firmly. A clone size is listed for some rows: how often the clone was seen (once, few, many), or a class if it is expanded.

V gene,CDR3 length,J gene,clone size,D gene,CDR3 protein,CDR3 DNA
TRBV30,14,TRBJ1-6,few,TRBD1,CAWSRQGRYSPLHF,TGTGCCTGGAGTAGACAGGGGAGGTATTCACCCCTCCACTTT
TRBV6-1,14,TRBJ2-7,.,.,CASSALRWPYEQYF,TGTGCCAGCAGTGCGCTCAGGTGGCCCTACGAGCAGTACTTC
TRBV6-5,15,TRBJ1-6,few,.,CASSYSGASGSPLHF,TGTGCCAGCAGTTACTCGGGAGCCAGTGGTTCACCCCTCCACTTT
TRBV10-3,11,TRBJ2-7,few,.,CAISGSHEQYF,TGTGCCATCAGTGGGAGCCACGAGCAGTACTTC
TRBV30,14,TRBJ2-7,few,.,CAWRGRWRRYEQYF,TGTGCCTGGAGGGGGAGGTGGAGGCGGTACGAGCAGTACTTC
TRBV7-2,15,TRBJ1-2,.,.,CASSLVGGASYGYTF,TGTGCCAGCAGCTTAGTCGGGGGGGCTAGCTATGGCTACACCTTC
TRBV6-5,15,TRBJ1-2,.,TRBD1,CASSPSTGAEWGYTF,TGTGCCAGCAGTCCTTCGACAGGGGCCGAGTGGGGCTACACCTTC
TRBV4-1,13,TRBJ2-7,few,.,CASSQDPPYEQYF,TGCGCCAGCAGCCAAGACCCCCCATACGAGCAGTACTTC
TRBV11-1,14,TRBJ1-6,.,TRBD1,CASSLRQGISPLHF,TGTGCCAGCAGCCTCAGACAGGGGATTTCACCCCTCCACTTT
TRBV28,15,TRBJ2-7,few,TRBD2,CASRTSGVDGFEQYF,TGTGCCAGTCGGACTAGCGGGGTGGATGGGTTCGAGCAGTACTTC
TRBV9,14,TRBJ2-7,.,TRBD1,CASSGYRGRPEQYF,TGTGCCAGCAGCGGTTACAGGGGGCGCCCCGAGCAGTACTTC
TRBV5-6,15,TRBJ1-1,few,TRBD1,CASSFGTGLNTEAFF,TGTGCCAGCAGCTTCGGGACAGGCTTGAACACTGAAGCTTTCTTT
TRBV18,15,TRBJ1-6,few,.,CASSPRGVGDSPLHF,TGTGCCAGCTCACCACGAGGAGTCGGTGATTCACCCCTCCACTTT
TRBV9,13,TRBJ2-2,.,.,CASSLGGTGELFF,TGTGCCAGCAGCCTCGGTGGCACCGGGGAGCTGTTTTTT
TRBV10-3,13,TRBJ2-3,.,.,CAIWPGGADTQYF,TGTGCCATCTGGCCGGGCGGGGCAGATACGCAGTATTTT
TRBV4-3,15,TRBJ1-4,few,.,CASSQGGGPPTKLFF,TGCGCCAGCAGCCAAGGGGGCGGACCCCCTACTAAACTGTTTTTT
TRBV30,9,TRBJ1-5,few,.,CAWGPPQHF,TGTGCCTGGGGGCCGCCCCAGCATTTT
TRBV5-1,16,TRBJ2-1,.,.,CASSLVTSSSYNEQFF,TGCGCCAGCAGCTTGGTTACTAGTAGCTCCTACAATGAGCAGTTCTTC
TRBV11-2,15,TRBJ2-3,.,.,CASSPWTSSTDTQYF,TGTGCCAGCAGCCCGTGGACTTCCTCCACAGATACGCAGTATTTT
TRBV30,14,TRBJ1-2,.,.,CAWSVLGHLYGYTF,TGTGCCTGGAGTGTATTGGGACACCTGTATGGCTACACCTTC
TRBV18,15,TRBJ2-7,few,TRBD1,CASSPFRDRGYEQYF,TGTGCCAGCTCACCCTTCCGGGACAGGGGGTACGAGCAGTACTTC
TRBV19,15,TRBJ2-7,.,TRBD2,CASNWGEAGVNEQYF,TGTGCCAGTAACTGGGGCGAAGCGGGAGTAAACGAGCAGTACTTC
TRBV5-6,14,TRBJ1-2,few,.,CASSWPGSDYGYTF,TGTGCCAGCAGCTGGCCAGGGTCTGACTATGGCTACACCTTC
TRBV23-1,17,TRBJ2-5,many,TRBD2,CASSQSSPERGQETQYF,TGCGCCAGCAGTCAATCTTCCCCGGAGCGGGGGCAAGAGACCCAGTACTTC
TRBV20-1,8,TRBJ2-7,.,.,CSCYEQYF,TGCAGCTGCTACGAGCAGTACTTC
TRBV19,14,TRBJ1-5,few,TRBD1,CASTKDRANQPQHF,TGTGCCAGTACCAAGGACAGGGCCAATCAGCCCCAGCATTTT
TRBV5-4,14,TRBJ2-1,few,TRBD2,CASSLTGGDNEQFF,TGTGCCAGCAGCTTGACGGGGGGGGACAATGAGCAGTTCTTC
TRBV19,11,TRBJ2-3,few,.,CASSYTDTQYF,TGTGCCAGTAGTTACACAGATACGCAGTATTTT
TRBV30,13,TRBJ1-2,.,.,CAWTPGGAGRYTF,TGTGCCTGGACCCCGGGGGGCGCGGGGCGCTACACCTTC
TRBV30,14,TRBJ2-2,few,TRBD1,CAWRGTGNTGELFF,TGTGCCTGGCGTGGGACAGGGAACACCGGGGAGCTGTTTTTT
TRBV21-1,12,TRBJ1-1,.,.,CASSSGRRGTFF,TGTGCCAGCAGCAGCGGTCGAAGGGGAACTTTCTTT
TRBV27,13,TRBJ2-7,few,TRBD2,CASGGESSYEQYF,TGTGCCAGTGGGGGGGAGAGTTCTTACGAGCAGTACTTC
TRBV9,11,TRBJ2-2,.,.,CASSVNGELFF,TGTGCCAGCAGCGTCAACGGGGAGCTGTTTTTT
TRBV19,15,TRBJ1-5,.,TRBD1,CASSMGRQGNQPQHF,TGTGCCAGTAGTATGGGACGACAGGGAAACCAGCCCCAGCATTTT
TRBV2,16,TRBJ1-6,.,TRBD1,CASSRDRRAYNSPLHF,TGTGCCAGCAGTCGGGACAGGCGGGCCTATAATTCACCCCTCCACTTT
TRBV11-3,15,TRBJ2-1,few,TRBD2,CASSPSGGDYNEQFF,TGTGCCAGCAGCCCGAGCGGGGGGGACTACAATGAGCAGTTCTTC
TRBV6-6,14,TRBJ1-1,few,.,CASSLKRANTEAFF,TGTGCCAGCAGTCTAAAACGTGCCAACACTGAAGCTTTCTTT
TRBV7-9,14,TRBJ1-1,.,.,CASSFMAANTEAFF,TGTGCCAGCAGCTTCATGGCTGCGAACACTGAAGCTTTCTTT
TRBV7-2,15,TRBJ2-1,.,TRBD2,CASSPWTSGYNEQFF,TGTGCCAGCAGCCCTTGGACTAGCGGGTACAATGAGCAGTTCTTC
TRBV5-1,14,TRBJ1-1,.,.,CASSLDIGRGEAFF,TGCGCCAGCAGCTTGGACATCGGACGGGGAGAAGCTTTCTTT
TRBV9,16,TRBJ2-1,few,TRBD1,CASSPTGGQSYNEQFF,TGTGCCAGCAGCCCCACAGGGGGCCAATCCTACAATGAGCAGTTCTTC
TRBV4-2,15,TRBJ2-7,few,TRBD1,CASSHLRTGAVIAYF,TGTGCCAGCAGCCATCTTAGGACAGGCGCCGTTATTGCGTACTTC
TRBV7-6,15,TRBJ2-3,.,.,CASSLDRDRTDTQYF,TGTGCCAGCAGCTTAGACAGGGACCGCACAGATACGCAGTATTTT
TRBV29-1,15,TRBJ2-2,few,TRBD1,CSVGGGETGAGELFF,TGCAGCGTTGGGGGTGGGGAGACAGGGGCCGGGGAGCTGTTTTTT
TRBV5-6,16,TRBJ2-3,.,.,CASSLQGLGFTDTQYF,TGTGCCAGCAGCTTACAGGGCCTCGGATTCACAGATACGCAGTATTTT
TRBV7-2,15,TRBJ2-7,.,TRBD2,CASSLASGSAYEQYF,TGTGCCAGCAGCTTGGCTAGCGGGAGTGCGTACGAGCAGTACTTC
TRBV28,14,TRBJ2-7,.,TRBD1,CASSLSRGQYEQYF,TGTGCCAGCAGTTTGAGCAGGGGGCAGTACGAGCAGTACTTC
TRBV2,12,TRBJ1-1,.,.,CASHPLGTEAFF,TGTGCCAGCCACCCTCTAGGAACTGAAGCTTTCTTT
TRBV28,13,TRBJ1-3,.,.,CASSLIAGNTIYF,TGTGCCAGCAGTTTAATAGCTGGAAACACCATATATTTT
TRBV4-3,18,TRBJ2-7,.,TRBD1,CASSQGHSRQGAGYEQYF,TGCGCCAGCAGCCAAGGACATAGTAGACAGGGGGCTGGCTACGAGCAGTACTTC
TRBV5-1,15,TRBJ2-1,few,TRBD2,CASRSFGGGDNEQFF,TGCGCCAGCAGGAGCTTTGGGGGGGGAGACAATGAGCAGTTCTTC
TRBV6-6,11,TRBJ1-1,few,.,CASSQGHHAFF,TGTGCCAGCAGCCAGGGACACCACGCTTTCTTT
TRBV19,17,TRBJ2-1,.,TRBD2,CASSMRRGGSSYNEQFF,TGTGCCAGTAGTATGAGGCGGGGGGGGAGCTCCTACAATGAGCAGTTCTTC
TRBV19,15,TRBJ2-1,.,TRBD2,CASSITSESYNEQFF,TGTGCCAGTAGTATAACTAGCGAGTCCTACAATGAGCAGTTCTTC
TRBV5-6,17,TRBJ2-7,.,.,CASSTGVGWISSYEQYF,TGTGCCAGCAGCACGGGGGTTGGGTGGATAAGCTCCTACGAGCAGTACTTC